Shown below are 26 T cell receptor beta chains from a single sample sequenced in a study of CD8 T cells in Susac syndrome. It was with random hexamers that roughly 0.45 to 1 ug RNA was reverse transcribed. MiXCR was run by TCRdb on the immunoSEQ multiplex PCR reads, yielding one entry per CDR3 protein. The table has approximately 120,000 distinct CDR3 sequences, around 95% seen once. Sequenced input: CD8+ T cells from PBMCs. The receptors come from a human donor with Susac syndrome.

The sample holds one count of this clonotype. V gene TRBV6-5 combines with J gene TRBJ2-7; 8 nucleotides line up with TRBD1. The CDR3 extends over 13 amino acids. The V gene's germline CDR1 is MNHEY and CDR2 SVGAGI. The V and J ends lost 6 bases and 7 bases, in that order; junction bases with no gene match: 8. CDR3 loop: CASRTRQGREQYF. The CDR3 nucleotides are TGTGCCAGCAGAACTCGACAGGGGAGAGAGCAGTACTTC.

V and J are TRBV15 and TRBJ2-5; possible D gene TRBD2, 6 bases. CDR1 is LNHNV and CDR2 is YYDKDF in the germline V gene (reference sequence). V was cut by 4 bases and J by 4 bases, with 22 bases left in between. This CDR3 region has 17 residues. CDR3 sequence: CATSTFNSGLQAETQYF. DNA for the CDR3: TGTGCCACCAGCACCTTCAATAGCGGACTCCAGGCAGAGACCCAGTACTTC.

This sequence joins TRBV15 and TRBJ1-4, with unresolved D. Germline V gene data show CDR1 as LNHNV and CDR2 as YYDKDF (reference sequence). The germline V and J ends were trimmed by 5 bases and 7 bases, with 11 bases remaining between them. This CDR3 comprises 13 residues. Here the CDR3 reads CATSPRPTEKLFF. CDR3 DNA: TGTGCCACCAGCCCCAGGCCAACTGAAAAACTGTTTTTT.

The V and J genes are TRBV2 and TRBJ2-7; tentatively, D is TRBD1 or TRBD2 (6 bases each). The CDR3 has 15 residues. The V gene's germline CDR1 is SNHLY and CDR2 FYNNEI. Trimming stripped 4 bases from V and 5 bases from J, with 18 bases between. The CDR3 protein is CASSAGVGGADEQYF. Here the CDR3 DNA reads TGTGCCAGCAGTGCAGGTGTGGGGGGCGCGGACGAGCAGTACTTC. The whole variable domain, filled in from reference TRBV2 and TRBJ2-7, reads EPEVTQTPSHQVTQMGQEVILRCVPISNHLYFYWYRQILGQKVEFLVSFYNNEISEKSEIFDDQFSVERPDGSNFTLKIRSTKLEDSAMYFCASSAGVGGADEQYFGPGTRLTVT.

The rearrangement links TRBV20-1 to TRBJ1-1; no reliable D call. Germline V CDR1 and CDR2: DFQATT, SNEGSKA (reference sequence). The V and J ends lost 3 bases and 3 bases respectively, with 8 bases between them. There are 12 residues in the CDR3. CDR3 nucleotides: TGCAGTGCTAGTATTGGGGACACTGAAGCTTTCTTT. The encoded protein is CSASIGDTEAFF.

This clonotype was counted a few times. The chain joins TRBV4-3 to TRBJ2-3; 8 bases map to TRBD2. CDR1 and CDR2 from the germline V gene are LGHNA and YSLEER. This CDR3 spans 14 amino acids. V was pared by 3 bases and J by 3 bases, with 2 bases of the junction left unmatched. In DNA, the CDR3 is TGCGCCAGCAGCCAGGGACTAGGAACAGATACGCAGTATTTT. This encodes CASSQGLGTDTQYF.

This chain uses TRBV6-1 with TRBJ1-1; 8 bases line up with TRBD1. The V gene's germline CDR1 is MNHNS and CDR2 SASEGT. The trim removed 6 bases at V and 3 bases at J, leaving 6 bases unmatched. This CDR3 spans 14 amino acids. CDR3 loop: CASSETGDYTEAFF. CDR3 nucleotides: TGTGCCAGCAGCGAGACAGGGGATTACACTGAAGCTTTCTTT.

The chain has TRBV29-1 and TRBJ2-3; D possibly uses TRBD1 or TRBD2 (5 bases each). There are 17 residues in the CDR3. The germline gives CDR1 SQVTM, CDR2 ANQGSEA. Deletions cut 0 bases from V and 9 bases from J, with 25 bases between. This chain's CDR3 is CSVEDYLKSGPPVTQYF. The CDR3, as DNA: TGCAGCGTTGAAGATTATCTAAAATCGGGACCACCAGTCACGCAGTATTTT.

The count of this clonotype is one. The chain combines TRBV13 with TRBJ2-1; TRBD2 matches 14 bases. The CDR3 has 15 amino acids. Trimming took 8 bases from V and 10 from J; bases not matched to a gene: 10. Germline loops: CDR1 PRHDT, CDR2 FYEKMQ (reference sequence). Written as DNA, the CDR3 is TGTGCCAGCGGCCCGGGACTAGCGGGGGCTGACGAGCAGTTCTTC. Amino acids: CASGPGLAGADEQFF.

Here the CDR3 reads CASSTTTGAPWETQYF. DNA for the CDR3: TGTGCCAGCAGCACAACGACGGGAGCTCCGTGGGAGACCCAGTACTTC. The chain recombines TRBV5-6 with TRBJ2-5; tentative D call: TRBD2 (6 bases). This CDR3 comprises 16 residues. Trimming removed 4 bases from V and 5 bases from J, with 21 bases in between. The germline gives CDR1 SGHDT, CDR2 YYEEEE. Full variable domain (missing parts from reference TRBV5-6 and TRBJ2-5): DAGVTQSPTHLIKTRGQQVTLRCSPKSGHDTVSWYQQALGQGPQFIFQYYEEEERQRGNFPDRFSGHQFPNYSSELNVNALLLGDSALYLCASSTTTGAPWETQYFGPGTRLLVL.

V and J are TRBV28 and TRBJ2-7; 9 bases line up with TRBD1. CDR1 MDHEN and CDR2 SYDVKM come from the germline V gene. The CDR3 contains 14 residues. Trimming removed 3 bases from V and 2 bases from J; junction bases left unmatched: 2. DNA for the CDR3: TGTGCCAGCAGTTTTACAGGGGGCGCCTACGAGCAGTACTTC. This encodes CASSFTGGAYEQYF.

This chain joins TRBV3-1 and TRBJ1-2, with 7 bases aligning to TRBD1. After removal of 0 bases from V and 8 bases from J, the junction contained 6 bases not matched to a gene. CDR1 is LGHDT and CDR2 is YNNKEL in the germline V gene (reference sequence). The CDR3 consists of 14 residues. CDR3 amino acids: CASSQDGGTEGYTF. DNA for the CDR3: TGTGCCAGCAGCCAAGATGGGGGGACAGAGGGCTACACCTTC.

The rearrangement links TRBV7-2 to TRBJ1-5; a possible D gene is TRBD1 (5 bases). The CDR3 is made up of 15 amino acids. V lost 1 base and J lost 6, with 13 bases in between. Germline lookup yields CDR1 SGHTA and CDR2 FQGNSA. CDR3 coding DNA: TGTGCCAGCAGCTTAGGGGGGGGAGGACCTCAGCCCCAGCATTTT. Amino acids: CASSLGGGGPQPQHF.

This chain connects TRBV30 to TRBJ2-7, with 9 bases aligning to TRBD2. The ends lost 5 bases at V and 6 bases at J; junction bases unmatched: 8. Looked up from germline, CDR1 is GTSNPN and CDR2 is SVGIG (reference sequence). The CDR3 extends over 13 amino acids. The CDR3 sequence is CAWAIAGVGEQYF. In DNA, the CDR3 is TGTGCCTGGGCCATAGCGGGAGTGGGCGAGCAGTACTTC.

J is TRBJ2-1 and V is TRBV20-1, with 9 bases matching TRBD1. This CDR3 spans 14 amino acids. V shed 0 bases and J 10 bases; nucleotides not matched to a gene: 7. Germline V gene data show CDR1 as DFQATT and CDR2 as SNEGSKA (reference sequence). The DNA for the CDR3 is TGCAGTGCTAGAGATCTCTCCGGGACAGGGGAGCAGTTCTTC. It specifies CSARDLSGTGEQFF.

The V gene is TRBV24-1, the J gene TRBJ1-2; tentatively, D is TRBD1 (5 bases). Germline V gives CDR1 KGHDR, CDR2 SFDVKD. V lost 6 bases and J 2 bases, leaving 12 bases between the germline ends. The CDR3 is 14 residues long. The CDR3 DNA follows: TGTGCCACCAGTCCTGACGACAGAAACTATGGCTACACCTTC. This encodes CATSPDDRNYGYTF.

J is TRBJ1-1 and V is TRBV2, with D unresolved. The CDR3 spans 15 residues. V was clipped by 1 base and J by 1 base, with 10 bases between them. From germline, CDR1 is SNHLY and CDR2 FYNNEI. CDR3 in amino acids: CASSEGRQRNTEAFF. The CDR3 DNA sequence: TGTGCCAGCAGTGAAGGCCGGCAGAGGAACACTGAAGCTTTCTTT.

The chain joins TRBV5-1 to TRBJ2-1, with D perhaps given as TRBD1 or TRBD2 (5 bases each). The length of the CDR3 is 11 residues. V lost 5 bases and J 7 bases, leaving 7 bases between the germline ends. Germline V CDR1 and CDR2: SGHRS, YFSETQ. DNA for the CDR3: TGCGCCAGCAGGGGGGTTAATGAGCAGTTCTTC. Translation: CASRGVNEQFF.

The chain is built from TRBV19 and TRBJ1-1, with D possibly matching TRBD1 (6 bases). Trimming took off 7 bases at V and 1 base at J, with 16 bases between the two ends. The CDR3 spans 15 residues. The germline gives CDR1 LNHDA, CDR2 SQIVND (reference sequence). The CDR3 DNA reads TGTGCCAGTACTCGGCGGGGGCAAGGGAACACTGAAGCTTTCTTT. It specifies CASTRRGQGNTEAFF. Using reference TRBV19 and TRBJ1-1 for the parts outside the CDR3, the full variable domain is DGGITQSPKYLFRKEGQNVTLSCEQNLNHDAMYWYRQDPGQGLRLIYYSQIVNDFQKGDIAEGYSVSREKKESFPLTVTSAQKNPTAFYLCASTRRGQGNTEAFFGQGTRLTVV.

This chain links TRBV20-1 with TRBJ2-1; TRBD1 might be the D (6 bases). The germline V and J ends were trimmed by 6 bases and 5 bases, with 14 bases remaining between them. There are 13 residues in the CDR3. Germline V gives CDR1 DFQATT, CDR2 SNEGSKA (reference sequence). CDR3 DNA sequence: TGCAGTGCGCCACACGGACAGCACAATGAGCAGTTCTTC. This translates into CSAPHGQHNEQFF.

The chain is built from TRBV6-5 and TRBJ2-2; TRBD2 is a possible D gene (5 bases). Germline-derived CDR1 and CDR2 are MNHEY and SVGAGI. The CDR3 has 14 amino acids. V was cut by 2 bases and J by 6 bases, with 10 bases left in between. CDR3 residues: CASSYNEGPGELFF. The CDR3, as DNA: TGTGCCAGCAGTTACAACGAGGGTCCCGGGGAGCTGTTTTTT.

The chain combines TRBV4-1 with TRBJ2-7; D is uncertain. Trimming shortened V by 3 bases and J by 1 base, and 10 bases separated the two germline ends. CDR1 MGHRA and CDR2 YSYEKL come from the germline V gene. The CDR3 runs 14 residues. The CDR3 nucleotides are TGCGCCAGCAGCCATTTGTCTGGGTCCTACGAGCAGTACTTC. Translation gives CASSHLSGSYEQYF.

This CDR3 is CASSVDRRGGSYNEQFF. As DNA, the CDR3 is TGTGCCAGCAGCGTAGACCGGCGGGGGGGCTCCTACAATGAGCAGTTCTTC. The chain couples TRBV9 to TRBJ2-1; 9 nucleotides agree with TRBD2. Looked up from germline, CDR1 is SGDLS and CDR2 is YYNGEE. CDR3 length: 17 residues. After removal of 0 bases from V and 0 bases from J, the junction contained 4 bases not matched to a gene.

This chain joins TRBV7-9 and TRBJ2-1, with D perhaps given as TRBD1 or TRBD2 (5 bases each). CDR1 and CDR2 (germline): SEHNR, FQNEAQ (reference sequence). The V end was cut by 3 bases, the J end by 7 bases, with 13 bases between. The CDR3 length is 14 residues. CDR3 bases: TGTGCCAGCAGCTTCACCCAGGGACCAAATGAGCAGTTCTTC. Amino acids: CASSFTQGPNEQFF.

This chain links TRBV12-3 or TRBV12-4 with TRBJ2-7; D unresolved. This CDR3 comprises 13 residues. Trimming took off 6 bases at V and 3 bases at J, with 12 bases between the two ends. CDR3 sequence: CASSFAEGYEQYF. The CDR3 nucleotides read TGTGCCAGCAGCTTCGCAGAAGGCTACGAGCAGTACTTC.

This clonotype has just a few counts. The chain uses TRBV5-6 and TRBJ2-5; D tentatively fits TRBD1 or TRBD2 (5 bases each). CDR3 length equals 14 residues. Per the germline V gene, CDR1 is SGHDT and CDR2 is YYEEEE. With 4 bases removed from V and 0 bases from J, the gap between germline ends came to 10 bases. CDR3 bases: TGTGCCAGCAGCCCGGGGACGTACCAAGAGACCCAGTACTTC. Residues: CASSPGTYQETQYF.